Detailed here is one T cell receptor beta chain. This clone's antigen is unknown. Base qualities are missing; no much larger clone stands one base away. TCRbeta CDR3 regions were amplified from genomic DNA using the immunoSEQ Assay, a bias-controlled multiplex PCR. The paper's data handling went like this. Nucleated cell counts per sample were estimated from amplification of reference gene primers within the assay. To quantify the absolute abundance of each unique TCRbeta CDR3 rearrangement, sequence reads were collapsed and filtered. For each sample, productive Simpson clonality was calculated as the square root of Simpson's diversity index across productive rearrangements. Entries here come from immuneACCESS through TCRdb and include only in-frame sequences with V and J called. Some clones fail to appear in such tables; in the studies checked, an unresolved V gene covers under half of the shortfall, and the cause of the remainder is unknown. D and trimming were read from the DNA, whereas the V and J calls and clone size are those reported in that table. A total of 50,000 to 75,000 clones appear in this sample, about 91% of them only once. The leading ten clones occupy approximately 4.6% of the sample.

Each collaborating institution followed its own protocols to collect whole blood in K2EDTA tubes. For TCRbeta analysis, collaborators shipped samples as frozen whole blood, isolated PBMCs, or DNA extracted from either of those sample types. The entry originates in a study of blood T cell repertoires in COVID-19 (dated by TCRdb to 2018 to 2020). For context, the study as a whole: Samples from collaborators originated in the United States, Italy and Spain and spanned both the acute and convalescent phases of COVID-19. Samples came from the ongoing ImmuneRACE study (first 160 participants) plus 1,254 subjects from 6 global collaborators. HLA class I and class II types, where available, came from metadata supplied by the sample provider rather than from assay-based typing. The material from the prospective study consisted of cDNA or gDNA derived from T cells, B-cell-depleted T cells, or PBMCs. The repertoires were released in a freely available public database meant as a resource for research on the immune response to SARS-CoV-2. Subjects who had been exposed to COVID-19, were actively infected with it, or had recovered from it provided the deeply sampled blood TCRbeta repertoires that made up the dataset. Nearly every sample came with metadata listing a de-identified subject ID, COVID-19 status, age in years and sex.

Study-level results and caveats: How much clinical and demographic metadata was included differed by source and by participant, and the metadata was provided uncurated.

V is trimmed back by 5 bases and J by 4 bases, and the junction contains 10 bases that no gene match accounts for. CDR1 and CDR2 were assigned from the germline V gene as MDHEN and SYDVKM. There are 15 amino acids in the CDR3, from cysteine to phenylalanine inclusive. Only the CDR3 DNA stays, 45 bases, in frame from base 1. The TCR was taken from a man between 50 and 59 years old with active COVID-19. The sequenced sample consisted of peripheral blood. The sequence is built from TRBV28 and TRBJ1-2, with 7 bases aligning to TRBD1. The CDR3 reads CASSPTGVGSYGYTF. The bases read TGTGCCAGCAGTCCTACAGGGGTAGGGTCCTATGGCTACACCTTC.